Below, 3 T cell receptor beta chains from the same sample are listed, as sequenced in a study of blood T cell repertoires in COVID-19. Sequenced by immunoSEQ multiplex PCR; TCRdb stores in-frame clones only, minus some. The table records approximately 200,000 clones, about 84% of them present only once. The sequenced sample consisted of peripheral blood. The receptors were gathered from an elderly woman with COVID-19, enrolled during active disease.

In nucleotides, the CDR3 is TGTGCCAGTAGTGCAGACCGGGACAGCAAAAACTATGGCTACACCTTC. This sequence encodes CASSADRDSKNYGYTF. The gene calls are TRBV19 and TRBJ1-2; 7 positions match TRBD1. The CDR3 sequence is 16 residues long. Looked up from germline, CDR1 is LNHDA and CDR2 is SQIVND (reference sequence). V shed 5 bases, J shed 2 bases, and the junction held 11 bases outside the gene matches.

The V call is TRBV11-2, the J call TRBJ1-4, with D possibly being TRBD1 (6 bases). CDR1 and CDR2 (germline): SGHAT, FQNNGV. The V gene lost 2 bases and the J gene lost 4 bases, with 17 bases spanning the gap. This CDR3 spans 17 amino acids. CDR3 sequence reads: CASSLSPRGADNEKLFF. CDR3 in DNA: TGTGCCAGCAGCTTAAGCCCCCGGGGGGCCGATAATGAAAAACTGTTTTTT.

This clone showed up just a few times. The chain recombines TRBV5-1 with TRBJ1-1, with D perhaps TRBD1 (5 bases). V dropped 3 bases and J dropped 1 base, with 10 bases sitting between them. The germline CDR1 and CDR2 sequences are SGHRS and YFSETQ. The CDR3 consists of 14 residues. CDR3 loop: CASSWVTGNTEAFF. The CDR3 DNA reads TGCGCCAGCAGCTGGGTCACAGGGAACACTGAAGCTTTCTTT.